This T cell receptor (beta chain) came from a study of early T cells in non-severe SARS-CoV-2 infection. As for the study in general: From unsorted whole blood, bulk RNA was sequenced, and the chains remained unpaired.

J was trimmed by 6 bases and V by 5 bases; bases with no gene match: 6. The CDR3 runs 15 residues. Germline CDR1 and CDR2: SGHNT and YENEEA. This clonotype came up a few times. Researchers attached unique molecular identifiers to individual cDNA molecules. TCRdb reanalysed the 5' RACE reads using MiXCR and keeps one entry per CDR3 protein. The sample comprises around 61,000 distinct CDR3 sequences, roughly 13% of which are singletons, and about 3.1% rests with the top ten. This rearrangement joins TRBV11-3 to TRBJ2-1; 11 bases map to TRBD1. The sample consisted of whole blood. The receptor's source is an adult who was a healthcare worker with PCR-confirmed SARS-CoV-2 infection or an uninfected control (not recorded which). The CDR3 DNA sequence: TGTGCCAGCAGCCCGGGACAGGGGGGGCGCAATGAGCAGTTCTTC. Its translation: CASSPGQGGRNEQFF.